Sequencing of this TCR beta chain was carried out in a study of T cell responses to AZD1222 COVID-19 vaccine. On the study more broadly: The analysis combined second doses at about 4 or about 12 weeks. The study's findings and limits: AZD1222 recipients seropositive at baseline numbered only six. Sampled repertoires all dated from after the peak T cell response.

V was cut by 0 bases and J by 2 bases, with 15 bases left in between. The CDR3 length is 18 residues. Germline V lookup: CDR1 SGHRS, CDR2 YFSETQ. Using immunoSEQ multiplex PCR, the repertoire was profiled, and TCRdb retains in-frame clones only, with some absent. The profile shows approximately 70,000 clones, 80% to 90% of them singletons. A word on this clone: Its target is unknown.

The V gene is TRBV5-1, the J gene TRBJ2-6; D call uncertain. The input for sequencing was peripheral blood, taken on day 0 of AZD1222 vaccination. The receptor comes from an adult in good health. CDR3 DNA: TGCGCCAGCAGCTTGGAATCCCCATTTATCACTGGGGCCAACGTCCTGACTTTC. This gives the protein CASSLESPFITGANVLTF.